This T cell receptor beta chain was captured by sequencing in a study of neurological immune-mediated disorders. Study results and limitations: No CDR3 amino acid sequences were shared by expanded clones across subjects, suggesting private repertoires in all groups. It was HTLV-1-associated myelopathy that showed the most TCR clonal expansion, while multiple sclerosis showed the least, falling below healthy controls.

TCRdb used MiXCR to reprocess the 5' RACE reads, holding one entry per CDR3 protein. This sample has about 45,000 distinct CDR3 sequences, with approximately 15% found just once. CDR1 is MDHEN and CDR2 is SYDVKM in the germline V gene. Between the trimmed V and J ends, which lost 3 bases and 7 bases, there was a span of 15 bases. The CDR3 is 14 amino acids. This clonotype was counted ten times or more. Its specificity is unknown. This sample's time point: longitudinal time-point 3. Material for sequencing was PBMCs. This TCR was sampled from a man younger than 40 in good health. This sequence joins TRBV28 and TRBJ2-5; D is perhaps TRBD1 or TRBD2 (5 bases each). The CDR3 DNA reads as TGTGCCAGCAGTTTCGGGGATCCTCAGGGGACCCAGTACTTC. Encoded protein: CASSFGDPQGTQYF.